The source of this T cell receptor beta chain is a study of blood T cell repertoires in COVID-19. Study background: Samples came from the United States, Italy and Spain, spanning acute and convalescent COVID-19.

Sequencing used immunoSEQ multiplex PCR; TCRdb keeps in-frame clones, though not all of them. The sample has 80,000 or so clones, 70% to 90% seen once; the top ten hold 15% to 20%. Germline V CDR1 and CDR2: SGHTA, FQGTGA. The V and J ends lost 3 bases and 3 bases respectively, with 14 bases between them. CDR3 size: 16 residues. The source is an older woman with acute or convalescent COVID-19. The sample taken for sequencing was peripheral blood. The V call is TRBV7-3, the J call TRBJ2-2, with D possibly being TRBD2 (7 bases). The CDR3 region is CASSLNGGPDTGELFF. In DNA, the CDR3 is TGTGCCAGCAGCTTGAACGGGGGGCCCGACACCGGGGAGCTGTTTTTT.